The sequence of this T cell receptor (beta chain) was determined in a study of blood T cell repertoires in COVID-19. The table came from immunoSEQ multiplex PCR; TCRdb's copy has only in-frame clones and leaves some out. The table includes 210,000 or so clones, 80% detected once. CDR1 MNHEY and CDR2 SMNVEV come from the germline V gene (reference sequence). With 6 bases removed from V and 7 bases from J, the gap between germline ends came to 9 bases. The CDR3 covers 12 residues. Cohort assignment relied on participant-reported clinical history. This TCR came from a woman aged 40 to 55 with acute COVID-19. Sequencing was done on a sample of PBMCs or T cells enriched from blood (not recorded which). The J gene is TRBJ2-2, the V gene TRBV27, with unresolved D. The CDR3 loop reads CASSNPGGELFF. CDR3 sequence (DNA): TGTGCCAGCAGCAACCCCGGCGGGGAGCTGTTTTTT.